A selection of T cell receptor beta chains follows, all from one sample in a study of T cell repertoires in cytomegalovirus infection. TCRdb re-analysed the reads in MiXCR, keeping a single row per CDR3 protein. The sample has around 280,000 distinct CDR3 sequences, roughly an eighth seen once. What was sequenced was PBMCs. These TCRs come from a human donor in good health (CMV status not recorded). Some clones in this sample may be carry-over from other donors' samples. Each CDR3 is given without its conserved first and last residue.

>TRBV29-1|TRBJ2-1
SVEDLPSGYNEQF
>TRBV28|TRBJ2-1
ASSDQGATYNEQF
>TRBV7-9|TRBJ2-5
ASSWGRGRGETQY
>TRBV7-6|TRBJ2-1
ASSPIVDRWEQF
>TRBV11-2|TRBJ2-5
ASSLENKETQY
>TRBV7-2|TRBJ2-2
ASKIVAVNTGELF
>TRBV11-2|TRBJ2-5
ASGVGVAEETQY
>TRBV10-2|TRBJ1-6
ASRGAGIDNSPLH
>TRBV6-2/TRBV6-3|TRBJ2-3
ASSSGLADSTDTQY
>TRBV7-8|TRBJ2-7
ASSPRTGYEQY
>TRBV5-1|TRBJ2-7
ASSSGTGFSEQY
>TRBV29-1|TRBJ1-1
SAGQGDTEAF
>TRBV7-2|TRBJ2-1
ASSLRGLAGVGSSYNEQF
>TRBV7-2|TRBJ2-7
ASSYLAGYEQY
>TRBV7-8|TRBJ2-1
ASSSGTSVSRVNEQF
>TRBV11-2|TRBJ1-4
ASSFLRGAEEKLF
>TRBV29-1|TRBJ1-5
SVGQGADQPQH
>TRBV7-6|TRBJ1-1
ASSLGRDSVNTEAF
>TRBV12-3/TRBV12-4|TRBJ2-3
ASTKPTGPTDTQY
>TRBV7-2|TRBJ2-7
ASSLGVLAGVDEQY
>TRBV5-1|TRBJ2-1
ASSLGLIDEQF
>TRBV27|TRBJ1-2
ASGLTSGPDT
>TRBV18|TRBJ2-7
ASSPWGQPYEQY
>TRBV20-1|TRBJ2-2
SARQGSGTGELF
>TRBV28|TRBJ1-2
ASSFSEYGYT
>TRBV7-2|TRBJ2-1
ASSSPGGGSYNEQF
>TRBV5-4|TRBJ1-1
ASSSPGQGAYTEAF
>TRBV29-1|TRBJ2-1
SVDGTRGNEQF
>TRBV7-2|TRBJ1-2
ASSLAGQDHGYT
>TRBV11-2|TRBJ1-2
ASSIQGAKNYGYT
>TRBV11-2|TRBJ1-1
ASSSADRGTEAF
>TRBV11-3|TRBJ2-7
ASSPDRGTYEQY
>TRBV20-1|TRBJ2-7
SASPLAGGPSEQY